These 17 T cell receptor beta chains were all obtained from the same sample, sequenced in a study of shared clonotypes between healthy human individuals. Here immunoSEQ multiplex PCR was the method, and the copy in TCRdb shows in-frame clones only, minus some. The table shows about 2.4 million clones, with 93% occurring only once. Sequences were obtained from naive CD4+ T cells from PBMCs. The subset denotes: CD45RA+ positively selected. The receptors were sampled from a man aged 18 to 30 in good health. Some clones in this sample may be carry-over from other donors' samples.

This clone was recorded once. This rearrangement joins TRBV5-1 to TRBJ2-7; the match to TRBD2 covers 10 bases. The germline V gene encodes CDR1 SGHRS and CDR2 YFSETQ. This CDR3 is built from 17 residues. After removal of 4 bases from V and 2 bases from J, the junction contained 12 bases not matched to a gene. The CDR3, as DNA: TGCGCCAGCAGCCCCACGGAAGCGGGAGGGATAGCCTACGAGCAGTACTTC. Translation: CASSPTEAGGIAYEQYF.

The V call is TRBV4-1, the J call TRBJ2-3; D is perhaps TRBD1 (6 bases). V was trimmed by 4 bases and J by 1 base, leaving 12 bases between them. The germline CDR1 and CDR2 sequences are MGHRA and YSYEKL. This CDR3 contains 15 residues. For the CDR3, the DNA is TGCGCCAGCAGCCCGTGGGGGCTTGGCACAGATACGCAGTATTTT. Its protein product is CASSPWGLGTDTQYF.

The chain carries TRBV30 and TRBJ2-1; tentative D call: TRBD1 (6 bases). The germline V gene has CDR1 GTSNPN and CDR2 SVGIG (reference sequence). V was clipped by 7 bases and J by 0 bases, with 16 bases between them. The CDR3 totals 15 residues. This CDR3 reads CASETGASSYNEQFF. CDR3 in DNA: TGTGCCTCGGAGACAGGTGCAAGCTCCTACAATGAGCAGTTCTTC.

This chain connects TRBV27 to TRBJ1-4; D gene ambiguous. Germline V gives CDR1 MNHEY, CDR2 SMNVEV (reference sequence). The CDR3 runs to 16 residues. V was cut by 7 bases and J by 5 bases, with 20 bases left in between. CDR3 amino acids: CASTKIWTDTNEKLFF. In DNA form, the CDR3 reads TGTGCCAGCACCAAAATCTGGACCGACACAAATGAAAAACTGTTTTTT.

V is TRBV5-8 and J is TRBJ1-6; 8 nucleotides line up with TRBD1. The length of the CDR3 is 15 residues. The J segment lost 5 bases and the V segment lost 4 bases, leaving 5 bases of the junction unmatched. Germline CDR1 and CDR2: SGHTS and YDEGEE. The CDR3 loop reads CASSRTGLNNSPLHF. The CDR3 DNA reads TGTGCCAGCAGCCGGACAGGGCTAAATAATTCACCCCTCCACTTT.

This clone showed up just once. The chain employs TRBV5-4 and TRBJ1-3; D not certain. The V end lost 4 bases, the J end lost 2 bases, and 10 bases lay between the germline ends. CDR3 length: 14 residues. The germline CDR1 and CDR2 sequences are SGHNT and YYREEE (reference sequence). The CDR3 region has the DNA TGTGCCAGCAGCAGACCGGGTACTGGAAACACCATATATTTT. Protein sequence: CASSRPGTGNTIYF.

This chain links TRBV7-7 with TRBJ2-5, with a possible D match to TRBD1 (6 bases). The V and J ends lost 5 bases and 5 bases respectively, with 15 bases between them. This CDR3 is 14 amino acids long. Germline V gene sequence: CDR1 SSHAT, CDR2 FNYEAQ (reference sequence). CDR3 sequence reads: CASSKQGPWETQYF. The CDR3 bases are TGTGCCAGCAGCAAGCAGGGGCCTTGGGAGACCCAGTACTTC.

The genes are TRBV7-6 and TRBJ2-1; D is perhaps TRBD1 (6 bases). Germline CDR1 and CDR2: SGHVS and FNYEAQ. V lost 3 bases and J 0 bases, leaving 12 bases between the germline ends. There are 16 residues in the CDR3. CDR3 DNA: TGTGCCAGCAGCTTGTACCAGGGGAGCTCCTACAATGAGCAGTTCTTC. This gives the protein CASSLYQGSSYNEQFF.

The chain carries TRBV29-1 and TRBJ2-3, with D possibly matching TRBD2 (6 bases). The length of the CDR3 is 14 residues. Per the germline V gene, CDR1 is SQVTM and CDR2 is ANQGSEA. Trimming removed 4 bases at V and 3 bases at J, with 14 bases between. The chain's CDR3 is CSVGGLLKTDTQYF. CDR3 nucleotides: TGCAGCGTTGGGGGACTGCTAAAGACAGATACGCAGTATTTT.

This clone was seen more than once but under ten times. The chain uses TRBV7-9 and TRBJ1-2, with unresolved D. The CDR3 contains 12 residues. Germline V lookup: CDR1 SEHNR, CDR2 FQNEAQ (reference sequence). V was shortened by 3 bases and J by 8 bases, with 10 bases between the two germline ends. The CDR3 region has the DNA TGTGCCAGCAGCTTGGTCCCGGGAGGCTACACCTTC. Its protein is CASSLVPGGYTF.

The V call is TRBV18, the J call TRBJ2-6; D uncertain. V was trimmed by 3 bases and J by 0 bases, leaving 12 bases between them. The CDR3 covers 17 residues. CDR1 KGHSH and CDR2 LQKENI come from the germline V gene. The CDR3 bases are TGTGCCAGCTCACCTATAAGCCAGATCTCTGGGGCCAACGTCCTGACTTTC. It specifies CASSPISQISGANVLTF.

This chain joins TRBV13 and TRBJ1-2; D remains unclear. The CDR3 is 15 residues long. V was pared by 5 bases and J by 1 base, with 14 bases between. From germline, CDR1 is PRHDT and CDR2 FYEKMQ (reference sequence). CDR3 bases: TGTGCCAGCAGCCCCTACCTCTCGGGTAACTATGGCTACACCTTC. It yields the protein CASSPYLSGNYGYTF. The full variable domain, completed using reference TRBV13 and TRBJ1-2, is AAGVIQSPRHLIKEKRETATLKCYPIPRHDTVYWYQQGPGQDPQFLISFYEKMQSDKGSIPDRFSAQQFSDYHSELNMSSLELGDSALYFCASSPYLSGNYGYTFGSGTRLTVV.

This chain uses TRBV11-3 with TRBJ2-2, with TRBD1 matching over 9 bases. Germline CDR1 and CDR2: SGHNT and YENEEA. Trimming took 5 bases from V and 1 from J; bases not matched to a gene: 8. The CDR3 runs to 17 residues. DNA for the CDR3: TGTGCCAGCAGCCACCAACAGGGGGCCCTGAACACCGGGGAGCTGTTTTTT. It translates to CASSHQQGALNTGELFF.

With respect to this clone: The sample carries other DNA sequences with the same CDR3. The V call is TRBV7-3, the J call TRBJ2-1; no definite D call. CDR1 SGHTA and CDR2 FQGTGA come from the germline V gene. V lost 2 bases to trimming and J lost 0 bases, with 8 bases between them. This CDR3 region has 15 residues. The CDR3 DNA follows: TGTGCCAGCAGCTTAGACCTTAGCTCCTACAATGAGCAGTTCTTC. Translation: CASSLDLSSYNEQFF.

The CDR3 protein is CASSLNTRNEQFF. The CDR3 nucleotides read TGTGCCAGCAGCTTGAATACACGCAATGAGCAGTTCTTC. The V gene is TRBV5-4, the J gene TRBJ2-1; D remains ambiguous. V was shortened by 1 base and J by 6 bases, with 8 bases between the two germline ends. CDR1 is SGHNT, CDR2 YYREEE, per germline (reference sequence). There are 13 residues in the CDR3.

This clone occurred a few times. The V gene is TRBV6-5, the J gene TRBJ2-2, with D possibly being TRBD1 or TRBD2 (6 bases each). V lost 6 bases and J lost 7, with 12 bases in between. In germline, CDR1 is MNHEY, CDR2 SVGAGI. The CDR3 has 13 amino acids. This CDR3 reads CASRGGRNGELFF. The CDR3 coding sequence is TGTGCCAGCAGGGGGGGCCGGAACGGGGAGCTGTTTTTT.

The rearrangement uses TRBV9 and TRBJ2-3; TRBD2 might be the D (6 bases). V lost 3 bases, J lost 1 base, and 30 bases lay in between. Looked up from germline, CDR1 is SGDLS and CDR2 is YYNGEE. This CDR3 contains 21 residues. CDR3: CASSETPGLEGPLEGTDTQYF. The CDR3 DNA is TGTGCCAGCAGCGAGACCCCCGGCCTGGAGGGGCCCCTAGAAGGCACAGATACGCAGTATTTT. The full variable domain, with the rest looked up from reference TRBV9 and TRBJ2-3, is DSGVTQTPKHLITATGQRVTLRCSPRSGDLSVYWYQQSLDQGLQFLIQYYNGEERAKGNILERFSAQQFPDLHSELNLSSLELGDSALYFCASSETPGLEGPLEGTDTQYFGPGTRLTVL.